The 8 T cell receptor beta chains given below trace back to one sample, sequenced in a study of T cells in women clearing cervical HPV infection. The assay was immunoSEQ multiplex PCR, and TCRdb's table has in-frame clones only and misses some. This sample contains about 31,000 clones. Sequenced: blood buffy coat. These receptors were obtained from a woman aged 18-70 years with a cervical HPV16 infection that either progressed to CIN3+ or cleared (not recorded which).

Regarding this clone: The sequenced fragment ends 3 residues before the CDR3 boundary, so the rest is inferred from the germline J gene. This sequence joins TRBV20-1 and TRBJ2-3, with TRBD1 identical over 9 bases. Germline V lookup: CDR1 DFQATT, CDR2 SNEGSKA (reference sequence). The CDR3 has 14 residues. Partial CDR3 DNA: TGCAGTGCCAGAACCAACAGGGGGCTTCAGCCG. Its protein is CSARTNRGLQP. The whole CDR3 is CSARTNRGLQPQYF.

For this clone: The read is 3 residues too short to cover the CDR3 end, so that end is filled in from the germline J gene. The gene calls are TRBV7-2 and TRBJ1-5, with D uncertain. V was trimmed by 5 bases and J by 5 bases, leaving 16 bases between them. The CDR3 is 15 amino acids. Germline V gene lookup returns CDR1 SGHTA and CDR2 FQGNSA. Incomplete CDR3 DNA: TGTGCCAGCAGCCCGCGGGGAAGGAGTGATCAGCCC. It codes for CASSPRGRSDQP. Given in full, the CDR3 is CASSPRGRSDQPQHF.

Concerning this clone: The read ends 3 residues before the CDR3 terminus; that terminus is restored from the germline J gene. The rearrangement uses TRBV7-6 and TRBJ1-2; TRBD1 agrees at 7 bases. The CDR3 extends over 12 amino acids. Germline assignment: CDR1 SGHVS and CDR2 FNYEAQ. Partial CDR3 DNA: TGTGCCAGCAGCTCAGGGGGAGATACC. Residues: CASSSGGDT. The complete CDR3 protein is CASSSGGDTYTF.

Notes on this clone: With the read ending 3 residues before the CDR3 end, the germline J gene is used to fill in that end. The chain couples TRBV20-1 to TRBJ1-2, with a weak D call TRBD1 (5 bases). The germline V gene encodes CDR1 DFQATT and CDR2 SNEGSKA (reference sequence). This CDR3 comprises 15 residues. Trimming stripped 0 bases from V and 4 bases from J, with 15 bases between. CDR3 loop: CSARDFTGTTYGYTF. CDR3 DNA (partial): TGCAGTGCTAGAGATTTTACCGGGACTACCTATGGC.

In regard to this clone: The read ends 3 residues before the CDR3 terminus; that terminus is restored from the germline J gene. V usage is TRBV6-1 and J usage is TRBJ2-2; D may be TRBD1 (6 bases). The CDR3 contains 15 residues. The germline CDR1 and CDR2 sequences are MNHNS and SASEGT. Partial CDR3 DNA: TGTGCCAGCAGTGCCAGGACAGATGGGAATTCACCG. Translating it yields CASSARTDGNSP. The whole CDR3 is CASSARTDGNSPLFF.

To note about this clone: Sequencing ends 3 residues short of the CDR3 end; the germline J gene provides the rest. V gene TRBV18 combines with J gene TRBJ2-3; 10 bases match TRBD2. Germline CDR1 is KGHSH and CDR2 is LQKENI. The CDR3 sequence is 16 residues long. CDR3 in amino acids: CASSPPLAGGQETQYF. The part of the CDR3 DNA that was read is TGTGCCAGCTCACCACCGTTAGCGGGGGGTCAAGAGACG.

Worth noting for this clone: Read data end 3 residues before the CDR3 end; the end is taken from the germline J gene. The chain employs TRBV7-9 and TRBJ1-2; 7 positions match TRBD1. Germline V gene data show CDR1 as SEHNR and CDR2 as FQNEAQ (reference sequence). The CDR3 extends over 12 amino acids. V gave up 5 bases and J gave up 5 bases; unmatched junction bases: 2. Here the CDR3 reads CASSPTGYGYTF. Incomplete CDR3 DNA: TGTGCCAGCAGCCCGACAGGGTATGGC.

About this clone: The read gets to within 3 residues of the CDR3 end, and the germline J gene fills in the rest. The chain links TRBV29-1 to TRBJ1-1, with 7 bases matching TRBD1. CDR1 and CDR2 (germline): SQVTM, ANQGSEA. V dropped 1 base and J dropped 4; count of bases not matched to a gene: 9. This CDR3 region has 15 residues. The part of the CDR3 DNA that was read is TGCAGCGTTGAAGTTCCAGGGGGAAGAGGCACTGAA. Encoded protein: CSVEVPGGRGTE. The full CDR3 protein is CSVEVPGGRGTEAFF.